The following is a TCR beta chain sequence with its context. This entry comes from a study of blood T cell repertoires in COVID-19. Study at large: Nucleic acid was either cDNA or gDNA, and it came from T cells, B-cell-depleted T cells, or PBMCs.

Enrollment of patients from Seattle took place during active infection, with longitudinal follow-up. V shed 7 bases and J 5 bases; nucleotides not matched to a gene: 10. This CDR3 comprises 15 residues. The germline V gene has CDR1 MDHEN and CDR2 SYDVKM. Clones were read by immunoSEQ multiplex PCR, and TCRdb kept only the in-frame ones, dropping some. The data contain roughly 200,000 clones, around 81% of them singletons. This sequence was found in a woman in her thirties or forties with COVID-19, enrolled during active disease. The sequencing input was peripheral blood. The chain uses TRBV28 and TRBJ2-3, with TRBD2 identical over 9 bases. In DNA form, the CDR3 reads TGTGCCAGCACACTTCTTAGCGGGAGAATAGATACGCAGTATTTT. This encodes CASTLLSGRIDTQYF.